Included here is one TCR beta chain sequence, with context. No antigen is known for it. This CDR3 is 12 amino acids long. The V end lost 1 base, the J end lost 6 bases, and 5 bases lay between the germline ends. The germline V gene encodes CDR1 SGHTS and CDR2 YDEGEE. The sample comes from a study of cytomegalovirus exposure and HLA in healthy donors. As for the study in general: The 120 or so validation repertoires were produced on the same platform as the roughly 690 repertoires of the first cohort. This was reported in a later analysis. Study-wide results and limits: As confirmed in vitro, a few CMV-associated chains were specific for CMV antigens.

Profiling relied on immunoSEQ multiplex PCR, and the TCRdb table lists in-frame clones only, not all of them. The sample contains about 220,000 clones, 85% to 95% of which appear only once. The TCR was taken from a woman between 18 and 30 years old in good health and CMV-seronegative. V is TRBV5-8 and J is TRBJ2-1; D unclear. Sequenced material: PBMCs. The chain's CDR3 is CASSLTGNEQFF. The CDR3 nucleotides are TGTGCCAGCAGCTTGACCGGCAATGAGCAGTTCTTC.